The rows below give T cell receptor beta chains drawn from one sample of a study of vaccination and CD4 T cells after COVID-19. TCRdb processed the PCR reads anew with MiXCR; each CDR3 protein has one entry. This table has some 9,700 distinct CDR3 sequences, roughly 34% appearing once. Their recognized antigens are unknown. The sample consisted of CD4+ T cells from blood, cultured in vitro. All receptors come from a human donor in good health. Both conserved end residues are part of each CDR3. Fields, in order: J gene, D gene, clone size, V gene, CDR3 protein, CDR3 DNA. D genes are given only for firm matches. Clone size is stated in some rows and not others, as once, few, many or a class when expanded.

>TRBJ1-3|.|.|TRBV27
CASSRQVGNTIYF
TGTGCCAGCAGTAGACAGGTTGGAAACACCATATATTTT
>TRBJ1-1|.|.|TRBV28
CASSLTARWDTEAFF
TGTGCCAGCAGCCTTACCGCGCGTTGGGACACTGAAGCTTTCTTT
>TRBJ1-2|.|.|TRBV9
CASSVGQYNYGYTF
TGTGCCAGCAGCGTAGGACAGTATAACTATGGCTACACCTTC
>TRBJ2-7|.|few|TRBV18
CASSNGPPKGQYF
TGTGCCAGCTCAAACGGGCCCCCTAAAGGGCAGTACTTC
>TRBJ1-1|.|.|TRBV10-2
CASKEQSNTEAFF
TGCGCCAGCAAGGAACAGTCGAACACTGAAGCTTTCTTT
>TRBJ2-7|.|.|TRBV27
CTTNYEQYF
TGTACCACCAATTACGAGCAGTACTTC
>TRBJ2-7|TRBD2|few|TRBV20-1
CSAPLAALTYEQYF
TGCAGTGCTCCACTAGCGGCTTTAACCTACGAGCAGTACTTC
>TRBJ2-2|.|.|TRBV27
CASSTIWRGRRTGELFF
TGTGCCAGCAGCACCATCTGGCGGGGGCGGAGGACCGGGGAGCTGTTTTTT
>TRBJ1-1|.|.|TRBV5-1
CASSLDQLNTEAFF
TGCGCCAGCAGCTTGGATCAGTTGAACACTGAAGCTTTCTTT
>TRBJ1-1|.|once|TRBV21-1
CASSKEGDPNTEAFF
TGCGCCAGCAGCAAAGAGGGGGACCCGAACACTGAAGCTTTCTTT
>TRBJ1-2|TRBD1|.|TRBV11-2
CASSSLQGNLGYTF
TGTGCCAGCAGCTCACTACAGGGGAATCTTGGCTACACCTTC
>TRBJ2-1|TRBD2|few|TRBV20-1
CSAMGLAGRSYNEQFF
TGCAGTGCCATGGGACTAGCGGGCCGCAGTTACAATGAGCAGTTCTTC
>TRBJ1-1|TRBD1|few|TRBV7-6
CASSLGTGDTEAFF
TGTGCCAGCAGCTTAGGGACAGGGGACACTGAAGCTTTCTTT
>TRBJ2-5|.|few|TRBV7-2
CASSSSQETQYF
TGTGCCAGCAGCTCCTCGCAAGAGACCCAGTACTTC
>TRBJ2-1|.|few|TRBV7-3
CASSLKPVASGGEQFF
TGTGCCAGCAGCTTAAAGCCCGTCGCTTCGGGTGGTGAGCAGTTCTTC
>TRBJ2-2|.|.|TRBV20-1
CSARDPPGVGESGELFF
TGCAGTGCTAGAGATCCGCCCGGGGTGGGAGAGTCCGGGGAGCTGTTTTTT
>TRBJ1-2|.|.|TRBV19
CASRPTDGPGGYTF
TGTGCCAGTAGGCCGACGGACGGTCCTGGAGGCTACACCTTC
>TRBJ2-3|TRBD2|.|TRBV4-2
CASSPTSGSLADTQYF
TGTGCCAGCAGTCCGACTAGCGGGAGTTTAGCGGATACGCAGTATTTT
>TRBJ1-5|TRBD1|few|TRBV19
CASKVMGQGLNQPQHF
TGTGCCAGTAAGGTGATGGGACAGGGCCTCAATCAGCCCCAGCATTTT
>TRBJ1-2|.|.|TRBV25-1
CASSDGRYGYTF
TGTGCCAGCAGTGACGGGCGCTATGGCTACACCTTC
>TRBJ2-7|TRBD2|few|TRBV7-2
CASGTSYIYEQYF
TGTGCCAGTGGGACTAGCTATATCTACGAGCAGTACTTC
>TRBJ2-1|.|few|TRBV4-3
CASSRGLEQFF
TGCGCCAGCAGCCGAGGGCTGGAGCAGTTCTTC
>TRBJ2-3|TRBD1|.|TRBV6-4
CASSRTGGTDTQYF
TGTGCCAGCAGTCGGACAGGGGGCACAGATACGCAGTATTTT
>TRBJ2-5|.|.|TRBV7-6
CASSLAVGTTVGTQYF
TGTGCCAGCAGCTTAGCCGTCGGGACAACTGTGGGGACCCAGTACTTC
>TRBJ1-5|.|medium-sized|TRBV10-3
CATTVGEDQPQHF
TGTGCCACCACCGTCGGGGAGGATCAGCCCCAGCATTTT
>TRBJ2-2|TRBD1|.|TRBV5-4
CASRGQGSNTGELFF
TGTGCCAGCAGGGGACAGGGATCGAACACCGGGGAGCTGTTTTTT
>TRBJ1-3|TRBD1|.|TRBV12-3/TRBV12-4
CASSSSGGGGNTIYF
TGTGCCAGCAGTTCATCAGGGGGCGGTGGAAACACCATATATTTT
>TRBJ2-5|TRBD2|.|TRBV6-1
CASTRAGGRIETQYF
TGTGCCAGCACGCGGGCGGGAGGGAGGATAGAGACCCAGTACTTC
>TRBJ1-2|TRBD1|few|TRBV6-2/TRBV6-3
CASSSGTVGYTF
TGTGCCAGCAGTTCCGGGACAGTCGGCTACACCTTC
>TRBJ2-7|.|.|TRBV5-4
CASSPGRRPYEQYF
TGTGCCAGCAGCCCGGGACGACGACCCTACGAGCAGTACTTC
>TRBJ2-1|TRBD2|few|TRBV7-8
CASSSGAVLAGGLNNEQFF
TGTGCCAGCAGCTCCGGTGCGGTTTTGGCGGGAGGGCTGAACAATGAGCAGTTCTTC
>TRBJ2-6|.|few|TRBV20-1
CSARDQGEAGANVLTF
TGCAGTGCTAGGGACCAAGGGGAGGCTGGGGCCAACGTCCTGACTTTC
>TRBJ2-7|.|.|TRBV21-1
CASSKSPDRGPYEQYF
TGTGCCAGCAGCAAATCCCCGGACAGGGGCCCCTACGAGCAGTACTTC
>TRBJ1-5|TRBD1|few|TRBV4-2
CASSQEGTGFGQPQHF
TGTGCCAGCAGTCAGGAAGGGACAGGGTTTGGTCAGCCCCAGCATTTT
>TRBJ2-7|TRBD2|.|TRBV6-1
CATLRAGALGEQYF
TGTGCCACCCTAAGGGCGGGAGCGCTGGGGGAGCAGTACTTC
>TRBJ2-5|TRBD1|.|TRBV9
CASSVGTAGETQYF
TGTGCCAGCAGCGTCGGGACAGCAGGCGAGACCCAGTACTTC
>TRBJ2-3|.|.|TRBV19
CASRGNRTDTQYF
TGTGCCAGTAGAGGGAACAGAACAGATACGCAGTATTTT
>TRBJ2-3|.|few|TRBV7-2
CASRAGGATDTQYF
TGTGCCAGCAGGGCGGGCGGAGCCACAGATACGCAGTATTTT
>TRBJ2-7|.|.|TRBV30
CAWSGSLSYEQYF
TGTGCCTGGAGCGGGAGCCTATCCTACGAGCAGTACTTC
>TRBJ1-5|TRBD1|few|TRBV6-1
CASRDRGYSNQPQHF
TGTGCCAGCAGAGACAGGGGATATAGCAATCAGCCCCAGCATTTT